The 13 T cell receptor beta chains below were found in one sample sequenced in a study of cytomegalovirus exposure and HLA in healthy donors (dated by TCRdb to 2017 to 2019). The library came from the immunoSEQ multiplex PCR assay. For the multiplex PCR, a mixture combining 60 forward primers for TCR Vbeta segments and 13 reverse primers for TCR Jbeta segments was used. Not all clones reach the TCRdb copy of this immuneACCESS table, which keeps in-frame sequences only. Checked studies attribute under half of the gap to unresolved V genes and leave the rest unexplained. In all, the sample holds around 130,000 clones, and roughly four fifths of those were seen once. The ten largest clones capture about 10% of the sample. Material for sequencing was PBMCs. All receptors derive from a male donor in good health and CMV-seropositive.

This chain uses TRBV28 with TRBJ1-1; TRBD1 might be the D (6 bases). There are 15 residues in the CDR3. Trimming cost V 3 bases and J 1 base, with 12 bases left between them. Germline CDR1 reads MDHEN; CDR2 reads SYDVKM. CDR3 sequence (DNA): TGTGCCAGCAGTTTTGGGACAAAGGGGAACACTGAAGCTTTCTTT. It codes for CASSFGTKGNTEAFF. Full variable domain (outside the CDR3, taken from reference TRBV28 and TRBJ1-1): DVKVTQSSRYLVKRTGEKVFLECVQDMDHENMFWYRQDPGLGLRLIYFSYDVKMKEKGDIPEGYSVSREKKERFSLILESASTNQTSMYLCASSFGTKGNTEAFFGQGTRLTVV.

This clone was detected only once. The chain couples TRBV11-2 to TRBJ2-5; 9 nucleotides match TRBD1. Germline trimming cut 3 bases from V and 7 bases from J; bases unmatched to any gene: 0. Germline loops: CDR1 SGHAT, CDR2 FQNNGV. This CDR3 region has 12 residues. The CDR3 reads CASSLTGGTQYF. The CDR3 DNA reads as TGTGCCAGCAGCTTGACAGGGGGGACCCAGTACTTC.

The V and J genes are TRBV27 and TRBJ2-7; 11 bases are shared with TRBD2. Germline loops: CDR1 MNHEY, CDR2 SMNVEV (reference sequence). This CDR3 is 14 amino acids long. The J segment lost 6 bases and the V segment lost 5 bases, leaving 6 bases of the junction unmatched. The CDR3 region has the DNA TGTGCCAGCAGTGCAACTAGCGGGAGTAGCGAGCAGTACTTC. This codes for CASSATSGSSEQYF.

The chain joins TRBV5-1 to TRBJ1-1; D ambiguous. Trimming shortened V by 1 base and J by 2 bases, and 9 bases separated the two germline ends. Germline values: CDR1 SGHRS, CDR2 YFSETQ. This CDR3 region has 14 residues. Here the CDR3 reads CASSLSPGNTEAFF. CDR3 bases: TGCGCCAGCAGCTTGAGTCCGGGAAACACTGAAGCTTTCTTT.

J is TRBJ2-5 and V is TRBV5-1, with 10 bases matching TRBD1. From germline, CDR1 is SGHRS and CDR2 YFSETQ. Trimming cost V 4 bases and J 4 bases; bases outside gene matches: 10. The CDR3 runs 16 residues. The CDR3 reads CASSETGTGVTETQYF. CDR3 DNA sequence: TGCGCCAGCAGCGAAACCGGGACAGGGGTTACAGAGACCCAGTACTTC.

The CDR3 sequence is CASTSIGGAGEQYF. CDR3 coding DNA: TGTGCCAGCACCTCCATTGGCGGGGCCGGCGAGCAGTACTTC. This sequence joins TRBV6-6 and TRBJ2-7, with D maybe TRBD2 (6 bases). Germline V CDR1 and CDR2: MNHNY, SVGAGI (reference sequence). The CDR3 is 14 amino acids. V was pared by 7 bases and J by 6 bases, with 19 bases between.

This rearrangement joins TRBV7-2 to TRBJ1-5; D might be TRBD1 (6 bases). Per the germline V gene, CDR1 is SGHTA and CDR2 is FQGNSA. Trimming took off 5 bases at V and 0 bases at J, with 17 bases between the two ends. The CDR3 extends over 17 amino acids. CDR3 sequence: CASSPQLGGYSNQPQHF. The CDR3 DNA reads TGTGCCAGCAGCCCCCAATTAGGGGGATATAGCAATCAGCCCCAGCATTTT.

This chain joins TRBV28 and TRBJ1-2; D gene unclear. Trimming removed 6 bases at V and 3 bases at J, with 20 bases between. The germline gives CDR1 MDHEN, CDR2 SYDVKM. The CDR3 has 16 residues. The CDR3 loop reads CASSSPTIPQYYGYTF. The CDR3 coding sequence is TGTGCCAGCAGCTCCCCAACAATACCCCAATACTATGGCTACACCTTC.

J is TRBJ1-5 and V is TRBV28, with 7 bases that match TRBD1. Germline values: CDR1 MDHEN, CDR2 SYDVKM. The CDR3 loop spans 14 amino acids. V trimming: 1 base; J trimming: 5 bases; junction bases outside the gene matches: 2. This CDR3 reads CASSLSGGDQPQHF. The CDR3 DNA reads as TGTGCCAGCAGTTTATCAGGGGGAGATCAGCCCCAGCATTTT.

This chain uses TRBV28 with TRBJ1-5, with D hard to call. Trimming removed 2 bases at V and 2 bases at J, with 7 bases between. From germline, CDR1 is MDHEN and CDR2 SYDVKM. CDR3 length: 14 residues. CDR3 in DNA: TGTGCCAGCAGTTTAGGGCAGGGCAATCAGCCCCAGCATTTT. It is translated as CASSLGQGNQPQHF.

J is TRBJ2-1 and V is TRBV28; 12 bases are a match to TRBD2. In germline, CDR1 is MDHEN, CDR2 SYDVKM. The trim removed 2 bases at V and 7 bases at J, leaving 3 bases unmatched. The CDR3 extends over 15 amino acids. CDR3 DNA sequence: TGTGCCAGCAGTTTACTACTAGCGGGAGGTAATGAGCAGTTCTTC. This gives the protein CASSLLLAGGNEQFF.

V usage is TRBV19 and J usage is TRBJ2-1; 14 bases are a match to TRBD2. The CDR3 consists of 15 residues. Germline CDR1 reads LNHDA; CDR2 reads SQIVND (reference sequence). V lost 5 bases and J lost 8; bases outside the gene matches: 5. Written as DNA, the CDR3 is TGTGCCAGTAGTGTCGGGACTAGCGGGAGTTATGAGCAGTTCTTC. This sequence encodes CASSVGTSGSYEQFF. The entire variable domain, with the rest obtained from reference TRBV19 and TRBJ2-1, is as follows: DGGITQSPKYLFRKEGQNVTLSCEQNLNHDAMYWYRQDPGQGLRLIYYSQIVNDFQKGDIAEGYSVSREKKESFPLTVTSAQKNPTAFYLCASSVGTSGSYEQFFGPGTRLTVL.

This chain links TRBV2 with TRBJ2-7; maybe TRBD2 (6 bases). The CDR3 has 13 amino acids. With 1 base removed from V and 2 bases from J, the gap between germline ends came to 6 bases. Per germline, CDR1 SNHLY and CDR2 FYNNEI. CDR3 in amino acids: CASSEGGAYEQYF. The CDR3 DNA reads as TGTGCCAGCAGTGAAGGGGGGGCCTACGAGCAGTACTTC.